The T cell receptor beta chain described here comes from a study of blood T cell repertoires in COVID-19. Germline CDR1 and CDR2: LNHDA and SQIVND (reference sequence). The CDR3 runs to 16 residues. V gave up 3 bases and J gave up 4 bases; unmatched junction bases: 9. Assay used: immunoSEQ multiplex PCR; TCRdb lists only in-frame clones, some missing. The sample has a few hundred thousand clones; less than 85% are singletons. The sample comprised peripheral blood. The chain is built from TRBV19 and TRBJ1-2; 9 nucleotides line up with TRBD1. The clonotype was recovered from a woman aged 18-29 years with acute or convalescent COVID-19. The CDR3: CASSMASGTGSYGYTF. The DNA of the CDR3 is TGTGCCAGTAGTATGGCCTCCGGGACAGGGTCCTATGGCTACACCTTC.